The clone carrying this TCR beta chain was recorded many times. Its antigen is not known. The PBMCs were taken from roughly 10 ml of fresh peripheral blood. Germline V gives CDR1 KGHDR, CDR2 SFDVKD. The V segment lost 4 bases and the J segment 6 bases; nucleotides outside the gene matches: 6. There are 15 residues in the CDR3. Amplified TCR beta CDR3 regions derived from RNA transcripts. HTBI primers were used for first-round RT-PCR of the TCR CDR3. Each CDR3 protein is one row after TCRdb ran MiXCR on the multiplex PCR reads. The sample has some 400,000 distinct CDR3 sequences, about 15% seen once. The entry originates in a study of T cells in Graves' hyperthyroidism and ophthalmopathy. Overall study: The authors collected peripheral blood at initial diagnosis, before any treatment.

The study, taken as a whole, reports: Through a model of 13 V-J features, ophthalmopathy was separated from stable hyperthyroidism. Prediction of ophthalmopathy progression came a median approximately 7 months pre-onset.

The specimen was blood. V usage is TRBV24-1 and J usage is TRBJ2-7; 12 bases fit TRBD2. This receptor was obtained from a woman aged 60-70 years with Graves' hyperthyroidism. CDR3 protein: CATSDTTSGRFEQYF. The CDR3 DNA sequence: TGTGCCACCAGTGACACAACTAGCGGGAGGTTCGAGCAGTACTTC.